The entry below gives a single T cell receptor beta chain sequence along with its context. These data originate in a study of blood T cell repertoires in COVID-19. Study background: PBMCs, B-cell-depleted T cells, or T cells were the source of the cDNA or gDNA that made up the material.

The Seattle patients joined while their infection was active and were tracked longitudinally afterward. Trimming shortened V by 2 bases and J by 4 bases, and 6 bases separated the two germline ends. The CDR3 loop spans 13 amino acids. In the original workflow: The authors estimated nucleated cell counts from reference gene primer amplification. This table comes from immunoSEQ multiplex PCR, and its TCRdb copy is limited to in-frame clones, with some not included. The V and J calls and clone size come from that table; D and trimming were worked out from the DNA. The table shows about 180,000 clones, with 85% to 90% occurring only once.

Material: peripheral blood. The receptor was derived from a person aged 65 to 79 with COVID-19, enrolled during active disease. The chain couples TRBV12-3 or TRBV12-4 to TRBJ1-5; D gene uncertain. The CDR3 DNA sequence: TGTGCCAGCAGTTTAAACGCGAATCAGCCCCAGCATTTT. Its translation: CASSLNANQPQHF.